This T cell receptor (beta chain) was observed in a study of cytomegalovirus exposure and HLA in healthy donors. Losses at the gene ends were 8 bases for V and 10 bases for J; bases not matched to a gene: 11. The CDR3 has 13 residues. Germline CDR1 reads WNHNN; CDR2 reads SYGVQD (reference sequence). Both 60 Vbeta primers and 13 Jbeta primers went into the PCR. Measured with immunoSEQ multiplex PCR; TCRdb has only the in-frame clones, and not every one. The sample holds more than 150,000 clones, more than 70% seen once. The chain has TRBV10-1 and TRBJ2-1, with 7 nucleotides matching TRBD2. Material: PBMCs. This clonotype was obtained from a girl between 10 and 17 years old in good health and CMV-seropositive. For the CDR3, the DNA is TGCGCCAGCTCCCAAATGCCGGGAGGAGAGCAGTTCTTC. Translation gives CASSQMPGGEQFF.